The 2 T cell receptor beta chains given below trace back to one sample, sequenced in a study of cytomegalovirus exposure and HLA in healthy donors (dated by TCRdb to about 2017). The method behind the library was the immunoSEQ multiplex PCR assay. For the multiplex PCR, a mixture combining 60 forward primers for TCR Vbeta segments and 13 reverse primers for TCR Jbeta segments was used. Imported from immuneACCESS, the table was reduced by TCRdb to in-frame sequences with V and J called. These copies leave out some clones; in studies compared against another copy, an unresolved V gene accounts for under half, and the cause of the remainder is not known. The sample records about 180,000 clones, roughly four fifths of which are singletons. 4.9% of the sample rests with the top ten. The sequenced sample was PBMCs. The receptors here all came from a woman aged 18 to 35 in good health and CMV-seropositive.

This chain connects TRBV7-8 to TRBJ1-1, with D unresolved. V shed 2 bases and J shed 1 base, with 5 bases lying between them. Germline loops: CDR1 SGHVS, CDR2 FQNEAQ. This CDR3 contains 13 residues. CDR3 DNA sequence: TGTGCCAGCAGCTTATGGAGGAACACTGAAGCTTTCTTT. Residues: CASSLWRNTEAFF.

This clone appeared a few times. This chain uses TRBV7-2 with TRBJ1-2; perhaps TRBD1 as D (5 bases). Looked up from germline, CDR1 is SGHTA and CDR2 is FQGNSA. The CDR3 runs 15 residues. Trimming cost V 5 bases and J 1 base, with 14 bases left between them. The CDR3 here is CASSGRQLGNYGYTF. For the CDR3, the DNA is TGTGCCAGCAGCGGCCGACAGCTGGGTAACTATGGCTACACCTTC.